This T cell receptor beta chain was captured by sequencing in a study of CXCR3-negative and CXCR3-positive naive CD8 T cells (dated by TCRdb to about 2019). At the level of the whole study: In total, some 140 million TRB reads were obtained, or roughly 1.5 +/- 0.3 million reads per library. Diversity and physicochemical repertoire analyses covered about a dozen donors pooled from two independent experiments. For the TRBV-TRBJ cluster analysis, the naive subsets came from a handful of donors, while the memory cells came from 3 donors.

The study at large found these results: Surface CD5, linked to self-reactivity in mice, was comparable between naive subsets; TCR interaction strength was therefore also inferred from TRB CDR3 physicochemical properties. Within the same donor, TRBV-TRBJ usage looked similar between naive CXCR3-negative and CXCR3-positive cells, but memory cells had distinct patterns. TRB CDR3s from CXCR3-positive naive cells showed higher hydrophobicity (lower Kidera factor 4), lower energy, and higher strength and volume indices than CXCR3-negative naive cells. Comparably high repertoire diversity was found in both naive subsets, whereas much lower repertoire diversity was found in memory CD8+ T cells. Freshly isolated PBMCs were used for most assays because CXCR3 expression partially decreased after cryopreservation.

A remark on this clonotype: Its recognized antigen is unknown.

Sequencer: NextSeq 550. The Human TCR Profiling Kit (MiLaboratory) was used to prepare UMI-labeled 5' RACE TRB cDNA libraries. The full amount of extracted RNA was used for cDNA synthesis, and the full amount of resulting cDNA was used for PCR amplification. Libraries were prepared in parallel with an identical number of PCR cycles. On the study's bioinformatics: About 50,000 +/- 10,000 unique UMI-labeled TRB cDNA molecules per library were extracted with MIGEC and MiXCR, with at least two reads per UMI required. An average of approximately 40,000 +/- 10,000 functional in-frame TRB CDR3 nucleotide clonotypes without stop codons was found per library. After each sample was downsampled to 5000 UMI-labeled TRB molecules, VDJtools was used to calculate diversity metrics such as normalized Shannon-Wiener and Chao1. For the central five CDR3 residues, VDJtools calculated physicochemical properties weighted by clonotype size, namely interaction energy, strength, volume and Kidera factor 4. After the reads were reprocessed by TCRdb, one entry was made per CDR3 protein sequence, with no DNA. The V and J calls, along with clone size, are taken from TCRdb and not from the paper's own processing. The table of this sample itemizes 60,000 to 65,000 distinct CDR3 sequences. The leading ten clones occupy roughly 0.75% of the sample.

For CDR1 and CDR2, the germline V gene (reference sequence) lists LGHDT and YNNKEL. Spanning cysteine to phenylalanine, the CDR3 consists of 18 amino acids. The protein alone is recorded here. For every CD8+ T cell subset, over 250,000 cells were flow-sorted straight into RLT lysis buffer, and each subset was sorted in triplicate. To keep memory contaminants out, a stringent definition of naive CD8+ T cells was applied: CD45RO-CCR7+CD27+CD95-. Standard density gradient centrifugation was used to isolate peripheral blood mononuclear cells from buffy coats. Naive CXCR3-negative and CXCR3-positive CD8+ T cells were flow-sorted on a FACSAria III. Total RNA was extracted from sorted cells using an RNeasy Mini Kit.

The rearranged segments are TRBV3-1 and TRBJ2-3; TCRdb proposes TRBD2, but this gene call is untestable without DNA. The sequence came from a human donor in good health. Some clones in this sample may be carry-over from other donors' samples. Input material: naive CXCR3+ CD8+ T cells from blood. Read against the paper, the sample's cell subset or site label means: CD45RO-CCR7+CD27+CD95- naive CD8+ T cells expressing CXCR3 (TNR3+). The CDR3 region: CASSQERSGGAKSDTQYF.